This is a list of T cell receptor beta chains from one sample in a study of shared clonotypes between healthy human individuals. The table came from immunoSEQ multiplex PCR; TCRdb's copy has only in-frame clones and leaves some out. This sample has 550,000 to 750,000 clones, with roughly 95% found just once. The sequenced sample was naive CD8+ T cells sorted from blood. Receptors originate from a woman in her 30s in good health. CDR3s include the opening cysteine and the closing phenylalanine or tryptophan. A D gene is named only where the DNA matches it firmly. Where a row states a size, it is once, few, many or the class of an expanded clone; other rows omit it.

abundance: .; v_gene: TRBV6-1; j_gene: TRBJ2-7; d_gene: .; CDR3aa: CAIDISYEQYF; CDR3nt: TGTGCCATAGACATCTCCTACGAGCAGTACTTC
abundance: .; v_gene: TRBV7-3; j_gene: TRBJ2-1; d_gene: TRBD2; CDR3aa: CASSFGTSGYNEQFF; CDR3nt: TGTGCCAGCAGCTTCGGGACTAGCGGATACAATGAGCAGTTCTTC
abundance: .; v_gene: TRBV28; j_gene: TRBJ1-5; d_gene: .; CDR3aa: CASSLWGRRDQPQHF; CDR3nt: TGTGCCAGCAGTTTATGGGGGAGAAGGGATCAGCCCCAGCATTTT
abundance: .; v_gene: TRBV29-1; j_gene: TRBJ2-2; d_gene: .; CDR3aa: CSVERLGHVNTGELFF; CDR3nt: TGCAGCGTTGAGAGGTTGGGGCACGTTAACACCGGGGAGCTGTTTTTT
abundance: .; v_gene: TRBV29-1; j_gene: TRBJ2-7; d_gene: .; CDR3aa: CSVLWTDTSLSEQYF; CDR3nt: TGCAGCGTCCTATGGACGGACACCTCTCTCTCCGAGCAGTACTTC
abundance: .; v_gene: TRBV27; j_gene: TRBJ2-1; d_gene: .; CDR3aa: CASSLAPGTSYNEQFF; CDR3nt: TGTGCCAGCAGTTTAGCCCCCGGGACTTCCTACAATGAGCAGTTCTTC
abundance: .; v_gene: TRBV5-1; j_gene: TRBJ1-3; d_gene: TRBD1; CDR3aa: CASSLEGGLGNTIYF; CDR3nt: TGCGCCAGCAGCTTGGAAGGGGGCCTTGGAAACACCATATATTTT
abundance: .; v_gene: TRBV13; j_gene: TRBJ2-1; d_gene: TRBD2; CDR3aa: CASSAAGTSGSSYNEQFF; CDR3nt: TGTGCCAGCAGCGCAGCTGGGACTAGCGGGAGCTCCTACAATGAGCAGTTCTTC
abundance: .; v_gene: TRBV27; j_gene: TRBJ2-7; d_gene: TRBD2; CDR3aa: CASIFASGSRFSYEQYF; CDR3nt: TGTGCCAGCATCTTCGCTAGCGGGAGCCGTTTTTCCTACGAGCAGTACTTC
abundance: .; v_gene: TRBV2; j_gene: TRBJ1-2; d_gene: TRBD1; CDR3aa: CASRRSTGGSGYTF; CDR3nt: TGTGCCAGCCGCCGTTCAACAGGGGGCAGTGGCTACACCTTC
abundance: .; v_gene: TRBV11-2; j_gene: TRBJ2-1; d_gene: TRBD2; CDR3aa: CASSPTSGPFYEQFF; CDR3nt: TGTGCCAGCAGCCCCACTAGCGGCCCTTTTTATGAGCAGTTCTTC
abundance: .; v_gene: TRBV21-1; j_gene: TRBJ2-1; d_gene: .; CDR3aa: CASSKAETGPYNEQFF; CDR3nt: TGTGCCAGCAGCAAAGCCGAGACAGGGCCCTACAATGAGCAGTTCTTC
abundance: .; v_gene: TRBV9; j_gene: TRBJ1-1; d_gene: .; CDR3aa: CASNQMGRGTEAFF; CDR3nt: TGTGCCAGCAACCAGATGGGCCGGGGCACTGAAGCTTTCTTT
abundance: .; v_gene: TRBV6-6; j_gene: TRBJ2-4; d_gene: TRBD1; CDR3aa: CASSAPGTDQYF; CDR3nt: TGTGCCAGCAGTGCCCCCGGGACAGATCAGTACTTC
abundance: .; v_gene: TRBV15; j_gene: TRBJ1-3; d_gene: .; CDR3aa: CATSRFIGFGNTIYF; CDR3nt: TGTGCCACCAGCCGATTCATAGGGTTTGGAAACACCATATATTTT
abundance: .; v_gene: TRBV2; j_gene: TRBJ2-7; d_gene: .; CDR3aa: CASSEFQSYEQYF; CDR3nt: TGTGCCAGCAGTGAGTTTCAGTCCTACGAGCAGTACTTC
abundance: .; v_gene: TRBV7-2; j_gene: TRBJ2-7; d_gene: .; CDR3aa: CASSQAPGVYEQYF; CDR3nt: TGTGCCAGCAGCCAAGCTCCAGGGGTATACGAGCAGTACTTC
abundance: .; v_gene: TRBV27; j_gene: TRBJ2-7; d_gene: TRBD1; CDR3aa: CASSGQSPEQYF; CDR3nt: TGTGCCAGCTCGGGACAGTCTCCCGAGCAGTACTTC
abundance: few; v_gene: TRBV4-1; j_gene: TRBJ1-1; d_gene: .; CDR3aa: CASSQVLTVEAFF; CDR3nt: TGCGCCAGCAGCCAAGTCCTGACAGTTGAAGCTTTCTTT
abundance: .; v_gene: TRBV7-9; j_gene: TRBJ2-3; d_gene: .; CDR3aa: CASRGRGQRDIAQYF; CDR3nt: TGTGCCAGCAGGGGACGAGGTCAACGGGATATTGCGCAGTATTTT
abundance: once; v_gene: TRBV7-9; j_gene: TRBJ2-1; d_gene: .; CDR3aa: CASSLGLAEFSYNEQFF; CDR3nt: TGTGCCAGCAGCTTAGGTCTGGCCGAGTTCTCCTACAATGAGCAGTTCTTC
abundance: .; v_gene: TRBV5-1; j_gene: TRBJ2-1; d_gene: .; CDR3aa: CASSLRGGPYNEQFF; CDR3nt: TGCGCCAGCAGCCTCAGGGGGGGCCCCTACAATGAGCAGTTCTTC
abundance: .; v_gene: TRBV6-6; j_gene: TRBJ1-1; d_gene: TRBD1; CDR3aa: CASNADRGWNTEAFF; CDR3nt: TGTGCCAGCAACGCGGACAGGGGATGGAACACTGAAGCTTTCTTT
abundance: .; v_gene: TRBV11-2; j_gene: TRBJ2-7; d_gene: .; CDR3aa: CASSLEDGYEQYF; CDR3nt: TGTGCCAGCAGCTTAGAGGACGGCTACGAGCAGTACTTC
abundance: .; v_gene: TRBV5-5; j_gene: TRBJ2-2; d_gene: .; CDR3aa: CASSSKHETYTGELFF; CDR3nt: TGTGCCAGCAGCTCCAAACATGAAACTTACACCGGGGAGCTGTTTTTT
abundance: .; v_gene: TRBV28; j_gene: TRBJ1-1; d_gene: .; CDR3aa: CASSPKNTEAFF; CDR3nt: TGTGCCAGCAGTCCGAAGAACACTGAAGCTTTCTTT
abundance: .; v_gene: TRBV4-1; j_gene: TRBJ1-1; d_gene: .; CDR3aa: CASSQRDTLNTEAFF; CDR3nt: TGCGCCAGCAGCCAACGGGACACCTTGAACACTGAAGCTTTCTTT